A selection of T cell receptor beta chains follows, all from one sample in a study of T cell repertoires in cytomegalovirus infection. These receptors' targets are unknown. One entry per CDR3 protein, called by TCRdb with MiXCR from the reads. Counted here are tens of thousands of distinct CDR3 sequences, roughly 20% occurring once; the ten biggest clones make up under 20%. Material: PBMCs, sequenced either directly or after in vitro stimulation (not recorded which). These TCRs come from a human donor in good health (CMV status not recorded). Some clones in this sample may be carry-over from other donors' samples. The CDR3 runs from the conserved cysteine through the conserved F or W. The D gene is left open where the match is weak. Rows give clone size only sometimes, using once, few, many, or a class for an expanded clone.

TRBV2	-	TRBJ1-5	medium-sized	CASSAQVGQPQHF	TGTGCCAGCAGTGCCCAGGTCGGTCAGCCCCAGCATTTT
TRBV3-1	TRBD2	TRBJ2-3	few	CASTRGWREPGEDTQYF	TGTGCCAGCACCCGGGGGTGGCGGGAGCCTGGGGAAGATACGCAGTATTTT
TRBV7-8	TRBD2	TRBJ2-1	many	CASSLDWRGGRRVDEQFF	TGTGCCAGCAGCTTAGATTGGCGGGGGGGCCGGCGAGTGGATGAGCAGTTCTTC
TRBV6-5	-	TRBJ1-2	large	CASSTLGGAWGYTF	TGTGCCAGCAGTACTCTCGGGGGAGCTTGGGGCTACACCTTC
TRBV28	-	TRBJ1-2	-	CASSSLQDGYTF	TGTGCCAGCAGTTCCCTACAAGATGGCTACACCTTC
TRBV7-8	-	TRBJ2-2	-	CASSLALLNANTGELFF	TGTGCCAGCAGCTTAGCGCTTCTGAACGCGAACACCGGGGAGCTGTTTTTT
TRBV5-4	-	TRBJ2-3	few	CASSLERYTDTQYF	TGTGCCAGCAGCTTGGAGCGGTACACAGATACGCAGTATTTT
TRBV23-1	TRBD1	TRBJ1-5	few	CASCRNAGTDQPQHF	TGCGCCAGCTGTCGAAACGCAGGGACAGACCAGCCCCAGCATTTT
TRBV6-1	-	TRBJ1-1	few	CASSEQGVNTEAFF	TGTGCCAGCAGTGAACAGGGAGTGAACACTGAAGCTTTCTTT
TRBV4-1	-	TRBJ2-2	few	CASSPGRARTGELFF	TGCGCCAGCAGCCCCGGAAGGGCCCGGACCGGGGAGCTGTTTTTT
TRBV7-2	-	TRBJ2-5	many	CASSLAREETQYF	TGTGCCAGCAGCTTAGCCAGGGAAGAGACCCAGTACTTC
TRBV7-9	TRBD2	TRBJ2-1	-	CASSSSGGDEQFF	TGTGCCAGCAGCTCGTCGGGGGGGGATGAGCAGTTCTTC
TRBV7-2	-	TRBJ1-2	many	CASSPEGRYYGYTF	TGTGCCAGCAGCCCTGAGGGCCGGTACTATGGCTACACCTTC
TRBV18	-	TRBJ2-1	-	CASSRQEGEQFF	TGTGCCAGCTCACGACAGGAGGGTGAGCAGTTCTTC
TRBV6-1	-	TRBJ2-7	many	CASSGGTAAYEQYF	TGTGCCAGCAGTGGCGGGACGGCCGCCTACGAGCAGTACTTC
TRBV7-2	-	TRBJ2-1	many	CATRLAQTYNEQFF	TGTGCCACAAGGCTAGCCCAGACCTACAATGAGCAGTTCTTC
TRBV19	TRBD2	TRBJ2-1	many	CASTMGGLAGGGKYNEQFF	TGTGCCAGTACCATGGGGGGACTAGCGGGGGGGGGGAAATACAATGAGCAGTTCTTC
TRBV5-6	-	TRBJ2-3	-	CASSDSGRWADTQYF	TGTGCCAGTTCCGATTCAGGGAGGTGGGCAGATACGCAGTATTTT
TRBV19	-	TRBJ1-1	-	CASLQVTEAFF	TGTGCCAGTTTACAGGTCACTGAAGCTTTCTTT
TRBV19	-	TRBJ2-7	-	CASSIRVSYEQYF	TGTGCCAGTAGTATTCGCGTCTCCTACGAGCAGTACTTC
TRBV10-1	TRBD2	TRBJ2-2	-	CASSADGTSGRTITGELFF	TGCGCCAGCAGTGCTGACGGGACTAGCGGGAGGACTATCACCGGGGAGCTGTTTTTT
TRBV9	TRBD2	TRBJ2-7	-	CASSPIAGSYEQYF	TGTGCCAGCAGCCCGATAGCGGGTTCCTACGAGCAGTACTTC
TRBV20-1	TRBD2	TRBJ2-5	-	CSARDQWGGWALGETQYF	TGCAGTGCTAGAGATCAGTGGGGAGGGTGGGCCCTCGGAGAGACCCAGTACTTC
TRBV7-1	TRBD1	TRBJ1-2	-	CASSPRTGNTYGYTF	TGTGCCAGCAGCCCGCGGACAGGAAACACCTATGGCTACACCTTC
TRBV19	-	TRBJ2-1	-	CASSLDLIYNEQFF	TGTGCCAGTAGTCTGGACTTGATCTACAATGAGCAGTTCTTC
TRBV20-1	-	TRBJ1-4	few	CSARDRQGGEKLFF	TGCAGTGCTAGAGATCGGCAGGGAGGTGAAAAACTGTTTTTT
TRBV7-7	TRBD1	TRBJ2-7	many	CASSAGQGAVYEQYF	TGTGCCAGCAGCGCCGGACAGGGGGCTGTTTACGAGCAGTACTTC
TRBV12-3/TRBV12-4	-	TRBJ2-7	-	CASSFRQEQYF	TGTGCCAGCAGTTTTCGCCAAGAGCAGTACTTC
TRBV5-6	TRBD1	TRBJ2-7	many	CASSSPRTGYYEQYF	TGTGCCAGCAGCTCGCCCCGGACAGGGTATTACGAGCAGTACTTC
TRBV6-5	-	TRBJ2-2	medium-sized	CASSYPAGELFF	TGTGCCAGCAGTTACCCGGCCGGGGAGCTGTTTTTT
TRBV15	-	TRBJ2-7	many	CATSRANLGTHSSYEQYF	TGTGCCACCAGCAGAGCGAACCTCGGGACTCACAGCTCCTACGAGCAGTACTTC
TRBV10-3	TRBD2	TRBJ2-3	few	CAIRGWGTTTDTQYF	TGTGCCATCAGGGGGTGGGGGACTACGACAGATACGCAGTATTTT
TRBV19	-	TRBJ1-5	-	CASSPPGGPYSNQPQHF	TGTGCCAGTAGTCCTCCGGGGGGGCCGTATAGCAATCAGCCCCAGCATTTT
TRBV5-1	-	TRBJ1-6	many	CASSWDTGREMSGSYNSPLHF	TGCGCCAGCAGCTGGGACACCGGGCGAGAAATGTCGGGCTCCTATAATTCACCCCTCCACTTT
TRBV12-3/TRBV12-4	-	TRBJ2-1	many	CASGQINEQFF	TGTGCCAGTGGGCAGATCAATGAGCAGTTCTTC
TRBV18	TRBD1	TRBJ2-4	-	CASSPRNKRTGVIAKNIQYF	TGTGCCAGCTCACCACGTAACAAGCGGACAGGGGTTATAGCCAAAAACATTCAGTACTTC
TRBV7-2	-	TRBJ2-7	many	CASSLGEWAYEEQYF	TGTGCCAGCAGCCTGGGCGAATGGGCCTACGAAGAGCAGTACTTC
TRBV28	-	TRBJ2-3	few	CASSLIGALQDTQYF	TGTGCCAGCAGTCTTATTGGGGCTTTACAGGATACGCAGTATTTT
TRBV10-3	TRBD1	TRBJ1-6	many	CAIRMPGQGSPLHF	TGTGCCATCAGAATGCCGGGACAGGGATCACCCCTCCACTTT
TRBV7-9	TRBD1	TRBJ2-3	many	CASSTRDRGREQYF	TGTGCCAGCAGCACCCGGGACAGGGGGCGGGAGCAGTATTTT
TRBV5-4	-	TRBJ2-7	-	CASSLSDGQDEQYF	TGTGCCAGCAGCCTATCGGACGGTCAGGACGAGCAGTACTTC